This is a list of T cell receptor beta chains from one sample in a study of blood T cell repertoires in COVID-19. Sequenced by immunoSEQ multiplex PCR; TCRdb stores in-frame clones only, minus some. The sample yields 260,000 or so clones, roughly 87% seen once. The sequencing sample was made of PBMCs or T cells enriched from blood (not recorded which). These receptors were taken from a woman in her twenties or thirties with acute COVID-19. CDR3s include the opening cysteine and the closing phenylalanine or tryptophan. The D gene is left open where the match is weak. Size is stated for part of the rows, as once, few or many counts, or as a class when the clone is expanded.

>.|TRBJ1-5|.|TRBV5-3
CARSLERVPQPQHF
TGTGCCAGAAGCTTGGAGAGGGTCCCTCAGCCCCAGCATTTT
>TRBD1|TRBJ1-4|.|TRBV10-1
CASSDLFRDSCEKLFF
TGCGCCAGCAGTGATTTATTCCGGGACAGTTGTGAAAAACTGTTTTTT
>TRBD2|TRBJ2-7|.|TRBV5-5
CASSFPAGQGGPRGYEQYF
TGTGCCAGCAGCTTTCCGGCAGGGCAGGGAGGGCCGAGGGGCTACGAGCAGTACTTC
>.|TRBJ2-1|few|TRBV2
CASCRTIGNEQFF
TGTGCCAGCTGTAGGACTATCGGTAATGAGCAGTTCTTC
>TRBD1|TRBJ2-3|few|TRBV7-8
CASSLTTGGEGTDTQYF
TGTGCCAGCAGCCTTACGACAGGGGGCGAAGGCACAGATACGCAGTATTTT
>.|TRBJ1-4|.|TRBV19
CASSNLDRGINEKLFF
TGTGCCAGTAGTAACTTAGACCGGGGGATCAATGAAAAACTGTTTTTT
>.|TRBJ2-2|once|TRBV11-2
CASSLQGPSTGELFF
TGTGCCAGCAGCTTGCAGGGGCCTAGTACCGGGGAGCTGTTTTTT
>.|TRBJ1-1|.|TRBV6-5
CASSYDRNTEAFF
TGTGCCAGCAGTTATGACAGGAACACTGAAGCTTTCTTT
>.|TRBJ2-5|.|TRBV10-2
CASSESGHPETQYF
TGCGCCAGCAGTGAGTCGGGGCATCCTGAGACCCAGTACTTC
>TRBD2|TRBJ2-7|many|TRBV15
CATSGTSGANRDYEQYF
TGTGCCACCAGTGGGACTAGCGGGGCAAACCGGGACTACGAGCAGTACTTC
>TRBD1|TRBJ2-7|many|TRBV10-1
CASSVTGGSEQYF
TGCGCCAGCAGTGTAACAGGGGGTAGCGAGCAGTACTTC
>TRBD1|TRBJ2-7|.|TRBV12-3/TRBV12-4
CASSRTGDEQYF
TGTGCCAGCAGTCGGACAGGGGACGAGCAGTACTTC
>.|TRBJ1-2|once|TRBV3-1/TRBV3-2
CASSQYGRGYGYTF
TGTGCCAGCAGCCAATATGGCAGGGGCTATGGCTACACCTTC
>TRBD1|TRBJ1-5|.|TRBV19
CASSIGVLGTVYPQHF
TGTGCCAGTAGTATTGGAGTTTTGGGGACAGTATATCCCCAGCATTTT
>.|TRBJ1-5|.|TRBV2
CASAGSNQPQHF
TGTGCCAGCGCAGGGTCAAATCAGCCCCAGCATTTT
>.|TRBJ1-1|.|TRBV30
CALGRGTMNTEAFF
TGTGCCTTGGGACGGGGAACCATGAACACTGAAGCTTTCTTT
>.|TRBJ2-5|.|TRBV14
CASSHRTHQEETQYF
TGTGCCAGCAGCCACCGGACTCATCAAGAAGAGACCCAGTACTTC
>TRBD1|TRBJ2-7|.|TRBV4-3
CASSQLGQEPYEQYF
TGCGCCAGCAGCCAGTTGGGACAGGAGCCTTACGAGCAGTACTTC
>.|TRBJ1-4|few|TRBV7-9
CASSLGSRGVEKLFF
TGTGCCAGCAGCCTGGGGAGCCGGGGGGTTGAAAAACTGTTTTTT